This entry lists 22 T cell receptor beta chains sequenced from one sample in a study of T cells in Graves' hyperthyroidism and ophthalmopathy. RNA transcripts provided the source from which TCR beta CDR3 regions were amplified. Primed by the HTBI set, a first-round RT-PCR was run on the TCR CDR3. TCRdb processed the multiplex PCR reads anew with MiXCR; each CDR3 protein has one entry. The table records approximately 420,000 distinct CDR3 sequences, under 15% of them present only once. Specimen: blood. The receptors were sampled from a young woman with Graves' hyperthyroidism.

This clonotype showed up many times. The V call is TRBV29-1, the J call TRBJ2-1, with D possibly being TRBD2 (6 bases). The CDR3 spans 15 residues. CDR1 and CDR2 (germline): SQVTM, ANQGSEA. Trimming took 6 bases from V and 9 from J, leaving 24 bases between them. In DNA form, the CDR3 reads TGCAGCGTCCACGGGTCGGAGGGCCGGTTCGTTGAGCAGTTCTTC. Translation gives CSVHGSEGRFVEQFF.

This sequence joins TRBV30 and TRBJ2-2, with 9 bases identical to TRBD2. This CDR3 contains 20 residues. V shed 1 base and J 10 bases; nucleotides not matched to a gene: 25. Germline V gene lookup returns CDR1 GTSNPN and CDR2 SVGIG (reference sequence). CDR3 protein: CAWSASPPKGLAGLWVELFF. CDR3 nucleotide sequence: TGTGCCTGGAGTGCATCACCACCCAAGGGGCTAGCGGGACTTTGGGTGGAGCTGTTTTTT.

The chain uses TRBV7-9 and TRBJ2-5; 7 positions match TRBD2. The CDR3 length is 14 residues. With V trimmed by 5 bases and J by 5 bases, 8 bases remained unmatched. Germline lookup yields CDR1 SEHNR and CDR2 FQNEAQ (reference sequence). As DNA, the CDR3 is TGTGCCAGCAGCCAAGGACTAGTCGATGAGACCCAGTACTTC. This translates into CASSQGLVDETQYF.

This clonotype was seen ten or more times. The rearrangement links TRBV27 to TRBJ2-7; TRBD1 matches at 9 bases. CDR1 and CDR2 (germline): MNHEY, SMNVEV (reference sequence). The CDR3 covers 15 residues. V was clipped by 0 bases and J by 7 bases; unmatched bases: 7. The CDR3: CASSLSGQGRGEQYF. CDR3 in DNA: TGTGCCAGCAGTTTATCGGGACAGGGCAGAGGAGAGCAGTACTTC.

The chain employs TRBV10-3 and TRBJ2-1, with 14 positions matching TRBD2. Germline V gene lookup returns CDR1 ENHRY and CDR2 SYGVKD. This CDR3 has 17 residues. The ends lost 2 bases at V and 9 bases at J; junction bases unmatched: 9. The CDR3 bases are TGTGCCATCAGTGAGACCCCGGGACTAGCGGGAGTAAGTGAGCAGTTCTTC. Translated: CAISETPGLAGVSEQFF.

In its sample, this clonotype was seen many times. The chain joins TRBV7-8 to TRBJ2-1; 8 bases map to TRBD1. The CDR3 has 18 amino acids. CDR1 and CDR2 (germline): SGHVS, FQNEAQ. V lost 2 bases, J lost 0 bases, and 9 bases stayed unmatched. CDR3 nucleotides: TGTGCCAGCAGCTTACAGGGGGCGCGATCCCTCTCCTACAATGAGCAGTTCTTC. Translating gives CASSLQGARSLSYNEQFF.

This clonotype was recorded a few times. This chain uses TRBV15 with TRBJ2-1, with a weak D call TRBD2 (5 bases). Germline V gene lookup returns CDR1 LNHNV and CDR2 YYDKDF (reference sequence). CDR3 length: 17 amino acids. V lost 0 bases and J lost 5, with 17 bases in between. CDR3 amino acids: CATSRDMQLALNNEQFF. The CDR3 DNA sequence: TGTGCCACCAGCAGAGATATGCAGCTAGCTCTGAACAATGAGCAGTTCTTC.

This clonotype was recorded at least ten times. This chain joins TRBV27 and TRBJ1-1, with a possible D match to TRBD1 (5 bases). The ends were cut back, 6 bases at V and 13 bases at J, with 21 bases in the middle. CDR3 length: 13 residues. The V gene's germline CDR1 is MNHEY and CDR2 SMNVEV (reference sequence). CDR3: CASRQGVRNSFFF. CDR3 coding DNA: TGTGCCAGCAGGCAGGGTGTCCGGAACTCTTTTTTCTTT.

Regarding this clonotype: A read error may be the cause here, since a much bigger clone is one base away. The CDR3 DNA is TGTGCCAGCAGCTTAGCGGGGGTGGAGAATGAGCAGTACTTC. This encodes CASSLAGVENEQYF. The genes are TRBV11-2 and TRBJ2-1, with a weak D call TRBD2 (6 bases). The last part of the DNA fits TRBJ2-7 better; the J call may be wrong. This CDR3 has 14 amino acids. The germline V gene encodes CDR1 SGHAT and CDR2 FQNNGV.

The rearrangement uses TRBV7-9 and TRBJ2-7; D is possibly TRBD1 (6 bases). Trimming stripped 7 bases from V and 5 bases from J, with 18 bases between. The germline gives CDR1 SEHNR, CDR2 FQNEAQ (reference sequence). The length of the CDR3 is 14 residues. CDR3 in DNA: TGTGCCAGCACCAAAGGGGACACATACCACGAGCAGTACTTC. As protein: CASTKGDTYHEQYF.

This clonotype was counted at least ten times. The rearrangement uses TRBV6-5 and TRBJ2-1, with 11 positions matching TRBD2. The trim removed 2 bases at V and 6 bases at J, leaving 3 bases unmatched. The CDR3 is 15 amino acids. The germline gives CDR1 MNHEY, CDR2 SVGAGI. CDR3 bases: TGTGCCAGCAGTTACCCTAGCGGGGGGCTCAATGAGCAGTTCTTC. Translating it yields CASSYPSGGLNEQFF.

This clonotype was detected ten times or more. The gene calls are TRBV6-5 and TRBJ1-5; TRBD1 aligns across 7 bases. Germline V CDR1 and CDR2: MNHEY, SVGAGI. The junction had 8 bases not matched to a gene; V was cut back by 0 bases and J by 3 bases. The CDR3 loop spans 17 amino acids. CDR3 nucleotide sequence: TGTGCCAGCAGTTACTCGATCCCCGGGACAGCCAATCAGCCCCAGCATTTT. Its translation: CASSYSIPGTANQPQHF.

This clonotype was counted ten times or more. The V gene is TRBV12-3 or TRBV12-4, the J gene TRBJ2-1, with 9 bases lining up with TRBD1. CDR3 length: 15 residues. J gave up 7 bases and V 6 bases, and 10 bases lay outside the gene matches. The DNA of the CDR3 is TGTGCCAGCAGCTTTATACAGGGGGCGAGGAATGAGCAGTTCTTC. This encodes CASSFIQGARNEQFF.

In this sample, this clonotype turned up a few times. The V gene is TRBV7-9, the J gene TRBJ1-4, with 7 bases fitting TRBD1. Germline loops: CDR1 SEHNR, CDR2 FQNEAQ (reference sequence). V lost 4 bases to trimming and J lost 2 bases; unmatched junction nucleotides: 4. The CDR3 length is 15 residues. CDR3 residues: CASSSQGNTNEKLFF. The CDR3 DNA reads TGTGCCAGCAGCTCACAGGGGAATACTAATGAAAAACTGTTTTTT.

In this sample, this clonotype turned up many times. The V call is TRBV11-2, the J call TRBJ2-7; perhaps TRBD2 as D (7 bases). Germline V CDR1 and CDR2: SGHAT, FQNNGV. V was shortened by 4 bases and J by 4 bases, with 20 bases between the two germline ends. This CDR3 is 16 amino acids long. CDR3 region: CASSSTRHREGYEQYF. As DNA, the CDR3 is TGTGCCAGCAGCTCCACGAGGCACAGGGAGGGTTACGAGCAGTACTTC. Looking up the rest from reference TRBV11-2 and TRBJ2-7 gives the full variable domain: EAGVAQSPRYKIIEKRQSVAFWCNPISGHATLYWYQQILGQGPKLLIQFQNNGVVDDSQLPKDRFSAERLKGVDSTLKIQPAKLEDSAVYLCASSSTRHREGYEQYFGPGTRLTVT.

The genes are TRBV6-2 or TRBV6-3 and TRBJ2-7; maybe TRBD1 (7 bases). Germline CDR1 and CDR2: MNHEY and SVGEGT. The V and J ends lost 5 bases and 6 bases respectively, with 26 bases between them. This CDR3 is 17 amino acids long. CDR3 in DNA: TGTGCCAGCAGTCCACCTAGGGCGGGACAGCGTTTAATCGAGCAGTACTTC. Its protein is CASSPPRAGQRLIEQYF.

This clonotype was recorded at least ten times. The chain joins TRBV6-1 to TRBJ1-5; TRBD1 agrees at 7 bases. This CDR3 has 15 residues. V gave up 6 bases and J gave up 3 bases; unmatched junction bases: 8. Germline CDR1 reads MNHNS; CDR2 reads SASEGT. The CDR3 DNA reads as TGTGCCAGCAGAACTTCAGGGGGTGACAATCAGCCCCAGCATTTT. This encodes CASRTSGGDNQPQHF.

There are many counts of this clonotype. The J gene is TRBJ2-7, the V gene TRBV28; 9 bases are a match to TRBD1. The CDR3 consists of 15 residues. Trimming at V came to 4 bases and at J to 3 bases, leaving 7 bases not matched to a gene. The V gene's germline CDR1 is MDHEN and CDR2 SYDVKM. CDR3 DNA sequence: TGTGCCAGCAGTTCGGGACAGGGCTATTTCTACGAGCAGTACTTC. Residues: CASSSGQGYFYEQYF.

This clonotype was seen ten or more times. This rearrangement joins TRBV18 to TRBJ2-7; D is uncertain. The CDR3 is made up of 14 amino acids. CDR1 KGHSH and CDR2 LQKENI come from the germline V gene. V gave up 2 bases and J gave up 2 bases, with 10 bases separating them. The CDR3 DNA is TGTGCCAGCTCACCAAGTATCGCAACCTACGAGCAGTACTTC. Protein product: CASSPSIATYEQYF.

The gene calls are TRBV4-1 and TRBJ2-1; D unresolved. V was cut by 1 base and J by 12 bases, with 16 bases left in between. This CDR3 has 14 residues. The germline V gene has CDR1 MGHRA and CDR2 YSYEKL. CDR3 sequence: CASSQGLAAFGQFF. Here the CDR3 DNA reads TGCGCCAGCAGCCAAGGACTGGCGGCTTTTGGGCAGTTCTTC.

This clonotype was seen ten or more times. The chain couples TRBV28 to TRBJ1-1; D is ambiguous. Trimming stripped 10 bases from V and 0 bases from J, with 12 bases between. Germline assignment: CDR1 MDHEN and CDR2 SYDVKM. This CDR3 is 13 amino acids long. The CDR3 here is CATEGRMNTEAFF. DNA for the CDR3: TGTGCCACCGAAGGACGGATGAACACTGAAGCTTTCTTT.

This clonotype occurred many times. The gene calls are TRBV18 and TRBJ2-7, with D perhaps TRBD1 or TRBD2 (6 bases each). Germline loops: CDR1 KGHSH, CDR2 LQKENI. Trimming shortened V by 3 bases and J by 0 bases, and 9 bases separated the two germline ends. The CDR3 loop spans 14 amino acids. As DNA, the CDR3 is TGTGCCAGCTCACCCCCGGGGGCCTCCTACGAGCAGTACTTC. Its protein is CASSPPGASYEQYF.